The 27 T cell receptor beta chains below all came from one sample that was sequenced in a study of CD8+ T cells in alopecia areata. Isolated RNA was reverse transcribed into cDNA used as the sequencing template. Method: immunoSEQ multiplex PCR; TCRdb's copy keeps in-frame clones and lacks some. The sample includes 85,000 to 95,000 clones, just over 70% of them seen just once. Treatment in this sample: oral pan-JAK inhibitor, 5-10 mg twice daily. This material consisted of CD8+ T cells sorted from blood, taken at week 44, from a patient treated with tofacitinib. These receptors all stem from a human donor with alopecia areata.

The J gene is TRBJ2-5, the V gene TRBV14, with D unresolved. The ends were cut back, 3 bases at V and 5 bases at J, with 10 bases in the middle. In germline, CDR1 is SGHDN, CDR2 FVKESK. The CDR3 is made up of 13 amino acids. CDR3 residues: CASSQFGSETQYF. CDR3 bases: TGTGCCAGCAGCCAGTTTGGTTCTGAGACCCAGTACTTC.

This chain joins TRBV10-3 and TRBJ1-2; the D gene is possibly TRBD1 (5 bases). Trimming took 9 bases from V and 2 from J, leaving 16 bases between them. CDR1 is ENHRY, CDR2 SYGVKD, per germline. The CDR3 is 14 amino acids. The CDR3 region has the DNA TGTGCCATACCCCGGGGCGAGGGGAACTATGGCTACACCTTC. This translates into CAIPRGEGNYGYTF.

The chain employs TRBV14 and TRBJ2-3, with 7 bases lining up with TRBD2. This CDR3 has 15 amino acids. Trimming at V came to 7 bases and at J to 2 bases, leaving 9 bases not matched to a gene. Germline V gene lookup returns CDR1 SGHDN and CDR2 FVKESK. In DNA form, the CDR3 reads TGTGCCAGCATGGGAGCGGGGCTCACCACAGATACGCAGTATTTT. It is translated as CASMGAGLTTDTQYF.

The chain employs TRBV7-6 and TRBJ1-1; D is undetermined. The V gene lost 1 base and the J gene lost 5 bases, with 14 bases spanning the gap. This CDR3 is 15 amino acids long. Looked up from germline, CDR1 is SGHVS and CDR2 is FNYEAQ. CDR3 loop: CASSLVEGSWTEAFF. CDR3 sequence (DNA): TGTGCCAGCAGCTTAGTTGAGGGTAGTTGGACTGAAGCTTTCTTT.

The chain uses TRBV5-1 and TRBJ2-7, with D maybe TRBD2 (5 bases). CDR1 SGHRS and CDR2 YFSETQ come from the germline V gene. CDR3 length equals 13 residues. V shed 6 bases and J shed 6 bases, with 16 bases lying between them. CDR3 coding DNA: TGCGCCAGCAATCCTAGTGGAGGTGTCGAGCAGTACTTC. Translating it yields CASNPSGGVEQYF.

CDR3 sequence reads: CASSSPTGTSGGWGEQFF. As DNA, the CDR3 is TGTGCCAGCAGCTCCCCAACCGGGACTAGCGGGGGCTGGGGTGAGCAGTTCTTC. The rearrangement uses TRBV7-9 and TRBJ2-1, with TRBD2 matching 14 bases. J was trimmed by 9 bases and V by 4 bases; bases with no gene match: 14. Germline V gene sequence: CDR1 SEHNR, CDR2 FQNEAQ (reference sequence). The CDR3 totals 18 residues.

The rearrangement uses TRBV7-8 and TRBJ2-2; TRBD1 matches at 9 bases. CDR3 length equals 16 residues. CDR1 and CDR2 (germline): SGHVS, FQNEAQ. J gave up 3 bases and V 1 base, and 3 bases lay outside the gene matches. The CDR3 coding sequence is TGTGCCAGCAGCTTAGAACAGGGGGCTGACACCGGGGAGCTGTTTTTT. Encoded protein: CASSLEQGADTGELFF.

The V and J genes are TRBV19 and TRBJ1-2; D is perhaps TRBD1 (5 bases). The V end lost 4 bases, the J end lost 7 bases, and 13 bases lay between the germline ends. Per germline, CDR1 LNHDA and CDR2 SQIVND (reference sequence). The CDR3 is 13 residues long. Here the CDR3 DNA reads TGTGCCAGTAGTAACGGGGCCTCAGGTGGCTACACCTTC. The encoded protein is CASSNGASGGYTF.

The gene calls are TRBV7-9 and TRBJ2-2; 8 bases are shared with TRBD1. V lost 6 bases and J lost 4; bases outside the gene matches: 7. The CDR3 loop spans 15 amino acids. CDR1 is SEHNR and CDR2 is FQNEAQ in the germline V gene (reference sequence). The CDR3 sequence is CASRSATGVTGELFF. The CDR3 coding sequence is TGTGCCAGCAGGTCTGCGACAGGGGTCACCGGGGAGCTGTTTTTT.

The chain combines TRBV6-6 with TRBJ2-7; either TRBD1 or TRBD2 may supply D (6 bases each). The germline V gene encodes CDR1 MNHNY and CDR2 SVGAGI (reference sequence). This CDR3 has 14 residues. V was shortened by 2 bases and J by 2 bases, with 10 bases between the two germline ends. CDR3 in amino acids: CASSYTGATYEQYF. The CDR3 DNA sequence: TGTGCCAGCAGTTACACGGGGGCCACCTACGAGCAGTACTTC.

CDR3 amino acids: CASSPITGEQYF. CDR3 bases: TGTGCCAGCAGCCCAATAACGGGAGAGCAGTACTTC. The V and J genes are TRBV7-9 and TRBJ2-7; D is possibly TRBD2 (5 bases). The CDR3 runs to 12 residues. Trimming removed 5 bases from V and 7 bases from J, with 12 bases in between. Germline CDR1 SEHNR, CDR2 FQNEAQ (reference sequence).

The rearrangement joins TRBV15 to TRBJ1-5, with D perhaps matching TRBD1 (6 bases). Per the germline V gene, CDR1 is LNHNV and CDR2 is YYDKDF (reference sequence). There are 14 residues in the CDR3. V was trimmed by 4 bases and J by 7 bases, leaving 14 bases between them. This CDR3 reads CATSTTGFLQPQHF. The CDR3 nucleotides read TGTGCCACCAGCACAACAGGGTTTTTGCAGCCCCAGCATTTT.

The rearrangement joins TRBV30 to TRBJ1-2; D gene uncertain. The CDR3 contains 12 residues. Per the germline V gene, CDR1 is GTSNPN and CDR2 is SVGIG (reference sequence). The ends were cut back, 8 bases at V and 4 bases at J, with 14 bases in the middle. Written as DNA, the CDR3 is TGTGCCCGGCGAGACAAGCCCTATGGCTACACCTTC. This sequence encodes CARRDKPYGYTF. Filled out from reference TRBV30 and TRBJ1-2, the complete variable domain reads SQTIHQWPATLVQPVGSPLSLECTVEGTSNPNLYWYRQAAGRGLQLLFYSVGIGQISSEVPQNLSASRPQDRQFILSSKKLLLSDSGFYLCARRDKPYGYTFGSGTRLTVV.

This clone was seen just once. The CDR3: CASIRYEQYF. CDR3 sequence (DNA): TGCGCCAGCATTCGATACGAGCAGTACTTC. The rearrangement uses TRBV23-1 and TRBJ2-7, with D hard to call. TRBV23-1 carries the ORF label, with uncertain function. V lost 7 bases to trimming and J lost 4 bases, with 5 bases between them. This CDR3 is 10 amino acids long.

This chain links TRBV7-9 with TRBJ2-5; 7 bases fit TRBD1. Gene TRBJ2-7 matches the end of the DNA better, so the J call may be wrong. CDR1 SEHNR and CDR2 FQNEAQ come from the germline V gene (reference sequence). The CDR3 contains 15 residues. The CDR3 sequence: CASSQARDSNYEQYF. The CDR3 nucleotides are TGTGCCAGCAGCCAAGCCCGGGACAGCAACTACGAGCAGTACTTC.

In its sample, this clone was seen a few times. V usage is TRBV4-3 and J usage is TRBJ2-3; no clear D gene. The V and J ends lost 4 bases and 6 bases respectively, with 11 bases between them. The CDR3 spans 13 residues. From germline, CDR1 is LGHNA and CDR2 YSLEER. The chain's CDR3 is CASSPNGYDTQYF. For the CDR3, the DNA is TGCGCCAGCAGCCCCAACGGGTACGATACGCAGTATTTT.

V is TRBV30 and J is TRBJ2-2; D is ambiguous. CDR1 is GTSNPN, CDR2 SVGIG, per germline (reference sequence). Trimming pared 1 base from V and 2 bases from J, leaving 5 bases between. The CDR3 has 13 amino acids. The CDR3 loop reads CAWSEENTGELFF. Here the CDR3 DNA reads TGTGCCTGGAGTGAGGAAAACACCGGGGAGCTGTTTTTT.

This clone was counted once. The chain couples TRBV29-1 to TRBJ1-1, with unresolved D. The CDR3 is 11 residues long. Germline V gene sequence: CDR1 SQVTM, CDR2 ANQGSEA. V lost 7 bases to trimming and J lost 2 bases, with 8 bases between them. The CDR3 coding sequence is TGCAGCGCCACAACTAACACTGAAGCTTTCTTT. It specifies CSATTNTEAFF. The entire variable domain, with the rest obtained from reference TRBV29-1 and TRBJ1-1, is as follows: SAVISQKPSRDICQRGTSLTIQCQVDSQVTMMFWYRQQPGQSLTLIATANQGSEATYESGFVIDKFPISRPNLTFSTLTVSNMSPEDSSIYLCSATTNTEAFFGQGTRLTVV.

This chain uses TRBV30 with TRBJ2-7; no firm D call. There are 11 residues in the CDR3. Trimming shortened V by 1 base and J by 6 bases, and 7 bases separated the two germline ends. Germline loops: CDR1 GTSNPN, CDR2 SVGIG (reference sequence). DNA of the CDR3: TGTGCCTGGAGTGGACCGGGCGAGCAGTACTTC. Amino acid sequence: CAWSGPGEQYF. Looking up the rest from reference TRBV30 and TRBJ2-7 gives the full variable domain: SQTIHQWPATLVQPVGSPLSLECTVEGTSNPNLYWYRQAAGRGLQLLFYSVGIGQISSEVPQNLSASRPQDRQFILSSKKLLLSDSGFYLCAWSGPGEQYFGPGTRLTVT.

This clone occurred once. V is TRBV9 and J is TRBJ2-5; the D is unclear. CDR3 length equals 13 residues. The germline CDR1 and CDR2 sequences are SGDLS and YYNGEE. V was trimmed by 4 bases and J by 5 bases, leaving 12 bases between them. DNA of the CDR3: TGTGCCAGCAGCCGACCCGAAGCGGAGACCCAGTACTTC. The encoded protein is CASSRPEAETQYF.

This chain connects TRBV7-8 to TRBJ2-3; D may match TRBD1 or TRBD2 (7 bases each). The CDR3 totals 16 residues. CDR1 is SGHVS and CDR2 is FQNEAQ in the germline V gene. V was clipped by 5 bases and J by 4 bases, with 19 bases between them. The CDR3, as DNA: TGTGCCAGCAGCCCAGCCCTGGGAGGGGGCTCAGATACGCAGTATTTT. Translating gives CASSPALGGGSDTQYF.

This clone is classed as medium-sized. The rearrangement joins TRBV10-3 to TRBJ2-7; D is ambiguous. V dropped 0 bases and J dropped 2 bases, with 14 bases sitting between them. From germline, CDR1 is ENHRY and CDR2 SYGVKD. This CDR3 comprises 16 residues. As DNA, the CDR3 is TGTGCCATCAGTGAGTCTGGGTCGGCGCGGACCTACGAGCAGTACTTC. Translated: CAISESGSARTYEQYF.

The chain is built from TRBV7-8 and TRBJ2-3; D remains ambiguous. The CDR3 covers 15 residues. The V end lost 5 bases, the J end lost 5 bases, and 17 bases lay between the germline ends. Germline CDR1 is SGHVS and CDR2 is FQNEAQ. The CDR3 DNA reads TGTGCCAGCAGCCCCGCCCCAGTAGCTGTAGATACGCAGTATTTT. This gives the protein CASSPAPVAVDTQYF.

V is TRBV30 and J is TRBJ1-1; the D is unclear. CDR1 and CDR2 from the germline V gene are GTSNPN and SVGIG (reference sequence). This CDR3 is built from 12 residues. V was pared by 0 bases and J by 5 bases, with 7 bases between. The CDR3 region is CAWSVPGTEAFF. In DNA, the CDR3 is TGTGCCTGGAGTGTCCCGGGGACTGAAGCTTTCTTT. The full variable domain, rest sourced from reference TRBV30 and TRBJ1-1, is SQTIHQWPATLVQPVGSPLSLECTVEGTSNPNLYWYRQAAGRGLQLLFYSVGIGQISSEVPQNLSASRPQDRQFILSSKKLLLSDSGFYLCAWSVPGTEAFFGQGTRLTVV.

The rearrangement joins TRBV7-3 to TRBJ1-1; D is unresolved. Trimming removed 3 bases from V and 4 bases from J, with 9 bases in between. Germline CDR1 is SGHTA and CDR2 is FQGTGA. There are 13 residues in the CDR3. The CDR3 sequence: CASSLSRTTEAFF. The CDR3 nucleotides read TGTGCCAGCAGCTTGAGCAGGACCACTGAAGCTTTCTTT.

J is TRBJ1-1 and V is TRBV5-6; TRBD1 is a possible D gene (5 bases). Trimming took 6 bases from V and 5 from J, leaving 11 bases between them. This CDR3 contains 12 residues. The germline V gene has CDR1 SGHDT and CDR2 YYEEEE. The CDR3 spells CASMAGGTEAFF. The DNA of the CDR3 is TGTGCCAGCATGGCGGGGGGAACTGAAGCTTTCTTT.

The rearrangement uses TRBV7-8 and TRBJ2-7; TRBD1 matches 7 bases. The length of the CDR3 is 13 residues. The germline V gene has CDR1 SGHVS and CDR2 FQNEAQ. V was clipped by 4 bases and J by 7 bases; unmatched bases: 7. The CDR3 protein is CASSSGTVEEQYF. CDR3 DNA: TGTGCCAGCAGCTCGGGGACAGTTGAAGAGCAGTACTTC.